This TCR beta chain was captured in a study of blood T cell repertoires in COVID-19. Study at large: Whether acute or convalescent, the COVID-19 samples came from the United States, Italy and Spain. The analysed material was cDNA or gDNA that came from T cells, B-cell-depleted T cells, or PBMCs.

Original processing methods: By means of reference gene primer amplification, nucleated cell counts were estimated. The protocol was immunoSEQ multiplex PCR, while the TCRdb copy is restricted to in-frame clones and leaves out a portion. D and trimming come from the DNA, and the V and J calls and clone size come from that table. This sample carries roughly 42,000 clones, 60% to 85% of them seen once, and the ten largest clones take around a third. Looked up from germline, CDR1 is MNHNS and CDR2 is SASEGT. V lost 6 bases and J 4 bases, leaving 10 bases between the germline ends. There are 12 residues in the CDR3.

The sample comprised peripheral blood. The chain recombines TRBV6-1 with TRBJ2-7, with D perhaps matching TRBD1 (6 bases). The receptor was derived from a woman older than 75 with acute or convalescent COVID-19. Here the CDR3 reads CASSLQGYEQYF. In DNA form, the CDR3 reads TGTGCCAGCAGCCTACAGGGTTACGAGCAGTACTTC.